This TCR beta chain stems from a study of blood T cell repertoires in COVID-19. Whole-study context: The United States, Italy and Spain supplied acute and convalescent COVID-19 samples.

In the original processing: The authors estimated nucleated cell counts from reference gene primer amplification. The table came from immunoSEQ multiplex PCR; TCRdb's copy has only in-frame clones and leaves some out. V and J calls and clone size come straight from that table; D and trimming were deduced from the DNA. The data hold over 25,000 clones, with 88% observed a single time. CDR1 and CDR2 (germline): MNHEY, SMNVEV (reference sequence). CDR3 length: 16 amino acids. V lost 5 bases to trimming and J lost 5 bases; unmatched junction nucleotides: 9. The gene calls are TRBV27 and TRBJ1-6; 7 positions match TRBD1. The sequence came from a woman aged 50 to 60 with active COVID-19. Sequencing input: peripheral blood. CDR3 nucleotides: TGTGCCAGCAGTCCGACAGGGCGAGCTAATAATTCACCCCTCCACTTT. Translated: CASSPTGRANNSPLHF.